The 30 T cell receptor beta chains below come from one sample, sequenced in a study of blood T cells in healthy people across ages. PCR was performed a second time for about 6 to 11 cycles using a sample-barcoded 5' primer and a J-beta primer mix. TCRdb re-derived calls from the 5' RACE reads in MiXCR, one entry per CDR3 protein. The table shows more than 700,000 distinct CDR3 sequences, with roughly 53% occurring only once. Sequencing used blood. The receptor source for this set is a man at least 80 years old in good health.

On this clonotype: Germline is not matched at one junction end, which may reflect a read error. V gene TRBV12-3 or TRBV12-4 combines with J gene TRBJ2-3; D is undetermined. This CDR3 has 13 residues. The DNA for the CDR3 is TGTGCCGGCAGTTGGTTTTCCACAGATACGCAGTATTTT. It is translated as CAGSWFSTDTQYF.

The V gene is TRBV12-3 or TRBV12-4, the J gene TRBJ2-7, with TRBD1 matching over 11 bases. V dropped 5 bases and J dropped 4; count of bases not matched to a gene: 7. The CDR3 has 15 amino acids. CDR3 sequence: CASSRTGTGGYEQYF. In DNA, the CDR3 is TGTGCCAGCAGTCGGACCGGGACAGGGGGTTACGAGCAGTACTTC.

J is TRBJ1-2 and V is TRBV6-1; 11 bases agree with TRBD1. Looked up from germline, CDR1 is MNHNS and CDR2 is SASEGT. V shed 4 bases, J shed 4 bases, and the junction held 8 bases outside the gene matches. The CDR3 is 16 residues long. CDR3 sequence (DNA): TGTGCCAGCAGTGTTCTTCGGACAGGGGGCCTCTATGGCTACACCTTC. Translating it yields CASSVLRTGGLYGYTF.

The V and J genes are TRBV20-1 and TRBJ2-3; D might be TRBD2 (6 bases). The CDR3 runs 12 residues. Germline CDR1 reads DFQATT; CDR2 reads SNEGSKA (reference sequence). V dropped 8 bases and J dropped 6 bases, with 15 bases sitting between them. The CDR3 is CSRRVSPDTQYF. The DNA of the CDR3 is TGCAGTAGGAGGGTATCACCCGATACGCAGTATTTT.

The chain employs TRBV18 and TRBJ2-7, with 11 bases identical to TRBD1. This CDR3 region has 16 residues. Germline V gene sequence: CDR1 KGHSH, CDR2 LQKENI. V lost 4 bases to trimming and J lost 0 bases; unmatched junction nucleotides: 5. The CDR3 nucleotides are TGTGCCAGCTCACGTACCGGGACAGGGGGCTCCTACGAGCAGTACTTC. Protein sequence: CASSRTGTGGSYEQYF.

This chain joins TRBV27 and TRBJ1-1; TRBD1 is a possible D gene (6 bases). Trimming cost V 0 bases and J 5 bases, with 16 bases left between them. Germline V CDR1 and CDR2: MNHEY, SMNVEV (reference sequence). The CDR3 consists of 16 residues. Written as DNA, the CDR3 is TGTGCCAGCAGTTTATCGGCAGGGGTAGGGGGAACTGAAGCTTTCTTT. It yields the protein CASSLSAGVGGTEAFF.

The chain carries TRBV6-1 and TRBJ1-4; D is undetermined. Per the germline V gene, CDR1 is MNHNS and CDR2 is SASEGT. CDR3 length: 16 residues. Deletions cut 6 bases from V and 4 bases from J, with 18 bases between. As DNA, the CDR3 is TGTGCCAGCAGCGAGGCGGGGAGACCGAGTAATGAAAAACTGTTTTTT. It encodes CASSEAGRPSNEKLFF.

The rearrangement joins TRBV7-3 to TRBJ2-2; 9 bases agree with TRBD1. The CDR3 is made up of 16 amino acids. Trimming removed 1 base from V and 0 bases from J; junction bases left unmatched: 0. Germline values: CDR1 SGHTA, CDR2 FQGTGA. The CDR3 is CASSLRTGANTGELFF. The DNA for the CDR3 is TGTGCCAGCAGCTTAAGGACAGGGGCGAACACCGGGGAGCTGTTTTTT.

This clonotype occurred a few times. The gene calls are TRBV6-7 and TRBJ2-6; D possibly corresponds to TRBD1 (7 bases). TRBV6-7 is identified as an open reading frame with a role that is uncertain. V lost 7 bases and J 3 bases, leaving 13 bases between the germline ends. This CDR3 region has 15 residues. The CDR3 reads CASTAGQCGANVLTF. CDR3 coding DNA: TGTGCCAGCACTGCGGGACAGTGTGGGGCCAACGTCCTGACTTTC.

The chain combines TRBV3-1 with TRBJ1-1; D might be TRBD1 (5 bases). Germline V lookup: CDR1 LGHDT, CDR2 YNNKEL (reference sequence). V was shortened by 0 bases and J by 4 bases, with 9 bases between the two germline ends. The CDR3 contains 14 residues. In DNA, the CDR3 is TGTGCCAGCAGCCAAGATGGGGGTGGCACTGAAGCTTTCTTT. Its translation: CASSQDGGGTEAFF.

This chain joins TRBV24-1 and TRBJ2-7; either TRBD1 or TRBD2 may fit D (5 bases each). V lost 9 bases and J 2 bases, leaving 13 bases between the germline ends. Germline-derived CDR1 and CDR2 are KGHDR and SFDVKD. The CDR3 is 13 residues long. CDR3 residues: CATPGREPYEQYF. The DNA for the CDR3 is TGTGCCACCCCGGGCAGGGAGCCCTACGAGCAGTACTTC.

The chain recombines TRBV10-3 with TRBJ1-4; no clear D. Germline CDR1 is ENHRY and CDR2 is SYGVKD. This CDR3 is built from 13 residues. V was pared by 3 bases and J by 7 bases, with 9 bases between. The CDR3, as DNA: TGTGCCATCAGTGACCCGGCGGGTGAAAAACTGTTTTTT. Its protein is CAISDPAGEKLFF.

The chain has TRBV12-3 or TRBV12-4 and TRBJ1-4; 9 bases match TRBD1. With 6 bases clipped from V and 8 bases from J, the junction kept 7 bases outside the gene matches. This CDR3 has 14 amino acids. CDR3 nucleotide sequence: TGTGCCAGCAGCCAACAGGGGGCCTGGGAAAAACTGTTTTTT. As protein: CASSQQGAWEKLFF.

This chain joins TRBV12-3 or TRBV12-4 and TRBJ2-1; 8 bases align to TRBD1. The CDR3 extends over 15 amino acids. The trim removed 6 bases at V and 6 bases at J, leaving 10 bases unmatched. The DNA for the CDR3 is TGTGCCAGCAGGACAGGGGATGGGTTGACCAATGAGCAGTTCTTC. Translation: CASRTGDGLTNEQFF.

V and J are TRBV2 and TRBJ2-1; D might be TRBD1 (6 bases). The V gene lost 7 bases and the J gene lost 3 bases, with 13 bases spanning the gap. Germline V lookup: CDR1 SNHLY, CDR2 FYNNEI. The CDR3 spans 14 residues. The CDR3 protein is CASTKGQNYNEQFF. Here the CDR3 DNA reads TGTGCCAGCACTAAAGGACAGAACTACAATGAGCAGTTCTTC.

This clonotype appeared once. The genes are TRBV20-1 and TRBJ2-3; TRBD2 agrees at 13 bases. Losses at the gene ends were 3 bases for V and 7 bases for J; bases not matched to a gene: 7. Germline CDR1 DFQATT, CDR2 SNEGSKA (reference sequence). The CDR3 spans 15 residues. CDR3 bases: TGCAGTGCTAGGGATACTAGCGGGAGGGTAAATACGCAGTATTTT. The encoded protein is CSARDTSGRVNTQYF.

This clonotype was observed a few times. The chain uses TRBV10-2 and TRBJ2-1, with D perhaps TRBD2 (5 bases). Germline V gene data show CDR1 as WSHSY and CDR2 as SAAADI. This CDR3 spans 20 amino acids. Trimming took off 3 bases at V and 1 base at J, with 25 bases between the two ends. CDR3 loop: CASSDRFTRSAENSYNEQFF. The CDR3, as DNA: TGCGCCAGCAGTGATCGGTTCACTAGATCCGCCGAAAATTCCTACAATGAGCAGTTCTTC.

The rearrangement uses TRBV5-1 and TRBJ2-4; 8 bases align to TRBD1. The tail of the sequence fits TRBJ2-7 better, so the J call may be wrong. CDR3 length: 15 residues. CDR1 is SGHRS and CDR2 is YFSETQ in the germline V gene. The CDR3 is CASSSGQALSYEQYF. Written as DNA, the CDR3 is TGCGCCAGCAGCTCGGGACAGGCTCTCTCCTACGAGCAGTACTTC.

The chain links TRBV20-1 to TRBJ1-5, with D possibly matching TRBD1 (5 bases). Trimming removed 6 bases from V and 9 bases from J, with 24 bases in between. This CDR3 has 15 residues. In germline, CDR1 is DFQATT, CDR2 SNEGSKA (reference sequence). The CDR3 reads CSANGQGMNLGPQHF. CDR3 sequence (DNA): TGCAGTGCGAATGGCCAGGGTATGAATCTTGGGCCCCAGCATTTT.

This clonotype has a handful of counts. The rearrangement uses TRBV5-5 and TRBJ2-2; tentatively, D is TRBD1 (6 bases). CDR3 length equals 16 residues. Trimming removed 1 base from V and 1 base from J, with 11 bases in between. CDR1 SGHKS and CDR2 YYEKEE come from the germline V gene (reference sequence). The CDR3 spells CASSLFVRGNTGELFF. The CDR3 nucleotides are TGTGCCAGCAGCTTGTTCGTCAGGGGGAACACCGGGGAGCTGTTTTTT.

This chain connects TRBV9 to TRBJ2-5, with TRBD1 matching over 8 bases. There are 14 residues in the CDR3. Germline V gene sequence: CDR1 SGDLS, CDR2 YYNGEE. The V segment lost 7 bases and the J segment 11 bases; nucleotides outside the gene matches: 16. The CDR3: CASGQGQSYNEQYF. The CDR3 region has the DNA TGTGCCAGCGGACAGGGCCAATCTTACAATGAGCAGTACTTC.

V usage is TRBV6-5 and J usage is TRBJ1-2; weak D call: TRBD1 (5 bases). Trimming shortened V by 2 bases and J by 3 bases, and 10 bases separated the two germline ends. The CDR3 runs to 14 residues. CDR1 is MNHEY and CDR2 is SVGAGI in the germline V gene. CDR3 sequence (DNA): TGTGCCAGCAGTTACGGTCCAGGGCACTATGGCTACACCTTC. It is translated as CASSYGPGHYGYTF.

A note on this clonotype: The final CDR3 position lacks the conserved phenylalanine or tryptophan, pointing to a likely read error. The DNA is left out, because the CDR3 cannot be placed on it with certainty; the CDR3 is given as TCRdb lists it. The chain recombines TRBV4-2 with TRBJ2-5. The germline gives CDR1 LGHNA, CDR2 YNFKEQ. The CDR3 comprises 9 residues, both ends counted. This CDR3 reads CASSQTRDV.

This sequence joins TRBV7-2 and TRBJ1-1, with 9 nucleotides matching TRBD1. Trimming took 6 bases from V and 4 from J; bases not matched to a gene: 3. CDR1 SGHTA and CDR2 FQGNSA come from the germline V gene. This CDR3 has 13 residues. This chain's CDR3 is CASRKDRGTEAFF. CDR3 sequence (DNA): TGTGCCAGCAGGAAGGACAGGGGCACTGAAGCTTTCTTT.

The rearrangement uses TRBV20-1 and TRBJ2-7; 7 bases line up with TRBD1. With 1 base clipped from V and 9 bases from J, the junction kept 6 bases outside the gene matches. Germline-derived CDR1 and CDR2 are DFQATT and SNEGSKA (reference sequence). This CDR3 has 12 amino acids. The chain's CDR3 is CSARVGDRGQYF. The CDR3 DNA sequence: TGCAGTGCTAGAGTCGGGGACAGAGGGCAGTACTTC.

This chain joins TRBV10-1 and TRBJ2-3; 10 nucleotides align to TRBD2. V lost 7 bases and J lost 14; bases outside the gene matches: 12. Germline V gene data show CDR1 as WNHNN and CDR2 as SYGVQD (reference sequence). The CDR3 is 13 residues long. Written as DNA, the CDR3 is TGCGCCAGCACGGCAGCGGGAGGGGGGTACGCGTATTTT. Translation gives CASTAAGGGYAYF.

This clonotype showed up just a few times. The CDR3 nucleotides read TGTGCCAGCAGCTTAGCCCCCCAATATGGTGCGGCATCCTACGAGCAGTACTTC. It translates to CASSLAPQYGAASYEQYF. The chain uses TRBV7-2 and TRBJ2-7, with D unclear. The CDR3 spans 18 residues. Germline V lookup: CDR1 SGHTA, CDR2 FQGNSA. Between the trimmed V and J ends, which lost 0 bases and 1 base, there was a span of 19 bases.

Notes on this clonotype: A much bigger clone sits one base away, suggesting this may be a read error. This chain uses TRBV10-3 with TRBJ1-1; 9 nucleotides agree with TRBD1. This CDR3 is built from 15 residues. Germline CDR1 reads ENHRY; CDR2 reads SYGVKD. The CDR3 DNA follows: TGTGCCACCAGTAGCGACGACAGGGGGACCACTGAAGCTTTCTTT. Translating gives CATSSDDRGTTEAFF.

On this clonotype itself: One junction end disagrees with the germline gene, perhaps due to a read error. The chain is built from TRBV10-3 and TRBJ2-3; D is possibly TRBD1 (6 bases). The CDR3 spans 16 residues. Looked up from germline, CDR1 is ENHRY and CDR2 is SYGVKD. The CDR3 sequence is CAISGLTSGGTATQYF. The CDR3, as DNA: TGTGCCATCAGCGGCCTAACTAGTGGGGGCACAGCTACGCAGTATTTT.

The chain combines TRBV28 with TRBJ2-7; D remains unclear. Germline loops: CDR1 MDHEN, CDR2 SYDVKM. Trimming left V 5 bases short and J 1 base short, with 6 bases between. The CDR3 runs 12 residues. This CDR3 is CASSRRSYEQYF. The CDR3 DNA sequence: TGTGCCAGCAGTAGGCGATCCTACGAGCAGTACTTC.